This TCR beta chain was captured by sequencing in a study of identical twins. Study-level points and caveats: Out-of-frame alpha sequences shared between twins exhibited an excess of low generation probability. Diverse VJ usage suggested most zero-insertion clonotypes were not invariant T cells. It was out-of-frame TCR alpha sharing in monozygotic twins that models underestimated.

Trimming took 6 bases from V and 4 from J, leaving 18 bases between them. This CDR3 comprises 15 residues. Germline V gives CDR1 MNHNY, CDR2 SVGAGI (reference sequence). This clonotype was counted only a few times. What it binds is not known. In TCRdb, the 5' RACE reads were re-called with MiXCR into one record per CDR3 protein. This table holds 1.5 million to 2 million distinct CDR3 sequences, under 35% found once. The sequencing input was cord blood. This chain links TRBV6-6 with TRBJ1-2; a possible D gene is TRBD1 (5 bases). This clonotype was obtained from a newborn girl in good health. This CDR3 is CASSLLGVLLYGYTF. CDR3 bases: TGTGCCAGCAGCCTCCTGGGGGTACTCCTCTATGGCTACACCTTC.